The 3 T cell receptor beta chains presented below share a single source sample, sequenced in a study of vaccination effects on CD4 cells after COVID-19 (dated by TCRdb to the early 2020s). Library method: the immunoSEQ multiplex PCR assay. This is the immuneACCESS table as TCRdb keeps it, with only in-frame sequences that have V and J called. A part of the clones is gone; compared with another copy, unresolved V genes explain less than half, and the rest is unexplained. This sample comprises tens of thousands of clones, approximately 72% of them detected only once. Together, the top ten hold roughly a fifth of the sample. These receptors' antigens are unknown. In the ViraFEST assay, PBMC were stimulated with viral peptide pools, and antigen-specific CD4+ T cell clonotypes were then identified by expansion using TCR sequencing. After approximately 11 days of culture, CD4+ T cells were isolated with the EasySep CD4+ T cell isolation kit. Negative nucleocapsid antibody results before and after vaccination confirmed that the healthy vaccine recipients had no prior SARS-CoV-2 infection.

Sequences were derived from CD4+ T cells from PBMCs cultured with HCoV-NL63 spike peptides, sampled before COVID-19 vaccination. What this sample's cell subset or site label stands for: HCoV-NL63 spike overlapping peptide pool stimulation. These TCRs come from a human donor who received a COVID-19 vaccine.

The V and J genes are TRBV6-5 and TRBJ2-6; no definite D call. V was shortened by 7 bases and J by 5 bases, with 15 bases between the two germline ends. This CDR3 is built from 15 residues. Germline CDR1 MNHEY, CDR2 SVGAGI. The CDR3 coding sequence is TGTGCCAGCACCAGTTGGCGTACTTGGGCCAACGTCCTGACTTTC. This gives the protein CASTSWRTWANVLTF.

This rearrangement joins TRBV14 to TRBJ2-1; D unresolved. This CDR3 spans 14 amino acids. Looked up from germline, CDR1 is SGHDN and CDR2 is FVKESK. The V end lost 4 bases, the J end lost 0 bases, and 7 bases lay between the germline ends. The CDR3 coding sequence is TGTGCCAGCAGCCTCAGGACCTCCTACAATGAGCAGTTCTTC. Protein: CASSLRTSYNEQFF.

The rearrangement joins TRBV3-1 (or the pseudogene TRBV3-2) to TRBJ1-2, with 7 bases fitting TRBD1. CDR3 size: 15 residues. Unmatched junction bases numbered 11, after V lost 6 bases and J lost 4 bases. Germline assignment: CDR1 LGHDT and CDR2 YNNKEL (reference sequence). The CDR3 sequence: CASSADREDLYGYTF. The DNA of the CDR3 is TGTGCCAGCAGTGCCGACAGGGAGGACCTCTATGGCTACACCTTC.